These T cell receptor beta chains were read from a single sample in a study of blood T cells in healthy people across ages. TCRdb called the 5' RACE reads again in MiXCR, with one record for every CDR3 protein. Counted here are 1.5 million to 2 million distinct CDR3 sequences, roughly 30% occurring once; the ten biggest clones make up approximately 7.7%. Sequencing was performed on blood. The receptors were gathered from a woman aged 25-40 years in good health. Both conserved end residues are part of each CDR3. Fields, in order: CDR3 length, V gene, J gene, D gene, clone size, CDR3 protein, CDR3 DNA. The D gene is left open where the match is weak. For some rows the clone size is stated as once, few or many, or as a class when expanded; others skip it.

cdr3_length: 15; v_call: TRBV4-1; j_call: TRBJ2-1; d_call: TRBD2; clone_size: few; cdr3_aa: CASSGASGTYNEQFF; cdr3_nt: TGCGCCAGCAGTGGGGCTAGCGGGACTTACAATGAGCAGTTCTTC
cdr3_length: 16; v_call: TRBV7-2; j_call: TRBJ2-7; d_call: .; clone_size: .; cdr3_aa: CASSLASQGPNYEQYF; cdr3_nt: TGTGCCAGCAGCTTAGCGAGTCAGGGTCCTAACTACGAGCAGTACTTC
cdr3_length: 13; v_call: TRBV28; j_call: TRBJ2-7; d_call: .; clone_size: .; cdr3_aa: CASRGYRRYEQYF; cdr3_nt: TGTGCCAGCAGGGGATATCGTAGGTACGAGCAGTACTTC
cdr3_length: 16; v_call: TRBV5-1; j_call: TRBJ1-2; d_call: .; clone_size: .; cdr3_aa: CASSLALVSQNYGYTF; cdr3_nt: TGCGCCAGCAGCTTGGCCTTGGTCTCACAGAACTATGGCTACACCTTC
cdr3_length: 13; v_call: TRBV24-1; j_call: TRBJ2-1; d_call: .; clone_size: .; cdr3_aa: CATRDSLYNEQFF; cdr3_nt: TGTGCCACGCGGGACAGCCTATACAATGAGCAGTTCTTC
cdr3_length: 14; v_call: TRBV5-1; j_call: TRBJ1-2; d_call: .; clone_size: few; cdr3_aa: CASSSAIDIYGYTF; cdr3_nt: TGCGCCAGCAGCTCCGCAATAGACATCTATGGCTACACCTTC
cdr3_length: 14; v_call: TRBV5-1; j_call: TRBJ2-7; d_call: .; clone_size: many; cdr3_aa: CASSFEGRPHEQYF; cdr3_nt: TGCGCCAGCAGCTTCGAGGGGAGGCCCCACGAGCAGTACTTC
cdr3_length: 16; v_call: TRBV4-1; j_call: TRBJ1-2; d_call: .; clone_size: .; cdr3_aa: CASSQETQGGFYGYTF; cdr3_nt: TGCGCCAGCAGCCAAGAGACACAGGGAGGTTTCTATGGCTACACCTTC
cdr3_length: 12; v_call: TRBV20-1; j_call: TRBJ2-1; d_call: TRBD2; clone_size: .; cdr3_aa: CSAGEGHNEQFF; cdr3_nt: TGCAGTGCCGGGGAGGGGCACAATGAGCAGTTCTTC
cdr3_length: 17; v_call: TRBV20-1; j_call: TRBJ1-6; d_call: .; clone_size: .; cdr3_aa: CSARPMDASSYNSPLHF; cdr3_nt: TGCAGTGCTAGACCAATGGACGCAAGCTCCTATAATTCACCCCTCCACTTT
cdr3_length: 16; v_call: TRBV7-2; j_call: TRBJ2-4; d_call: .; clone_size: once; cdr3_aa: CASSLVGSAAKNIQYF; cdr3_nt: TGTGCCAGCAGCTTAGTAGGGTCCGCCGCCAAAAACATTCAGTACTTC
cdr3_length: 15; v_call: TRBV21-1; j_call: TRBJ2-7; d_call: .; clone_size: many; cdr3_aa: CASSKVREGYYEQYF; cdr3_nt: TGTGCCAGCAGCAAAGTGAGGGAGGGCTACTACGAGCAGTACTTC
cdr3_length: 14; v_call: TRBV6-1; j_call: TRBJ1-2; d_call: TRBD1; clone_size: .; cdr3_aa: CASRGTTGDDGYTF; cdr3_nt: TGTGCCAGCAGGGGAACAACAGGGGATGATGGCTACACCTTC
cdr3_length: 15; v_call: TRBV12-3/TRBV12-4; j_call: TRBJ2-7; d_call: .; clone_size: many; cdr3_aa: CASSSGPTSSYEQYF; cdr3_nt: TGTGCCAGCAGTTCCGGACCAACGAGCTCCTACGAGCAGTACTTC
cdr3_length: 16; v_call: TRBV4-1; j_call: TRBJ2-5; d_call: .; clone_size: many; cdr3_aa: CASSQGQGTIKETQYF; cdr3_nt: TGCGCCAGCAGCCAAGGACAGGGGACTATCAAAGAGACCCAGTACTTC
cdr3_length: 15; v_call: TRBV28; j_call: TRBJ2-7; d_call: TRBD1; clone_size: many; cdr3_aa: CASSSPGTGGNEQYF; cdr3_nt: TGTGCCAGCAGTTCCCCGGGGACAGGGGGTAACGAGCAGTACTTC
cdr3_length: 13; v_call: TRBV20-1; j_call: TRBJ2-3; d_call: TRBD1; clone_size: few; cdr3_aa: CSAKTGPGDTQYF; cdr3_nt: TGCAGTGCTAAGACAGGGCCGGGAGATACGCAGTATTTT
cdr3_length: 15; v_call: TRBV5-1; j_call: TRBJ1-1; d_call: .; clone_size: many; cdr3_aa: CASSLVGGLNTEAFF; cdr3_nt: TGCGCCAGCAGCTTGGTAGGGGGTTTGAACACTGAAGCTTTCTTT
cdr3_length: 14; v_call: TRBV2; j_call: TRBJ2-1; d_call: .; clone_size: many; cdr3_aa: CASPAGAGWDEQFF; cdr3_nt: TGTGCCAGCCCGGCTGGGGCGGGATGGGATGAGCAGTTCTTC
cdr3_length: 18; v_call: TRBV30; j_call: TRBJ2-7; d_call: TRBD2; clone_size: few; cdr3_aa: CAWRAPGTSGRSSYEQYF; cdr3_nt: TGTGCCTGGAGGGCTCCCGGGACTAGCGGGAGGAGCTCCTACGAGCAGTACTTC
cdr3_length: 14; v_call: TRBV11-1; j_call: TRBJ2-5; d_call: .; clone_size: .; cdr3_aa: CASSLETGDETQYF; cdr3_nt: TGTGCCAGCAGCTTAGAAACGGGGGACGAGACCCAGTACTTC
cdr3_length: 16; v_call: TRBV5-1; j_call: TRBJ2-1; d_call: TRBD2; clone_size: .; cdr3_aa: CASSSQPIAGGNEQFF; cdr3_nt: TGCGCCAGCAGTTCACAACCCATAGCGGGAGGCAATGAGCAGTTCTTC
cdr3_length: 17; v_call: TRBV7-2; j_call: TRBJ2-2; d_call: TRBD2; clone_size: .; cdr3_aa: CAISGLSGSGFGGELFF; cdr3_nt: TGTGCCATCAGCGGTCTGAGCGGGAGTGGGTTTGGCGGGGAGCTGTTTTTT
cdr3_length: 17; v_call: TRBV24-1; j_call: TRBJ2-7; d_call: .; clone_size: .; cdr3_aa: CATSEYSTLSTYNEQYF; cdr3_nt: TGTGCCACCAGTGAGTACAGCACCTTATCTACCTACAATGAGCAGTACTTC
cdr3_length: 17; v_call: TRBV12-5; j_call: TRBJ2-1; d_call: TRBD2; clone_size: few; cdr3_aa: CASGFPRTSGFPDEQFF; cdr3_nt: TGTGCTAGTGGTTTTCCCCGGACTAGCGGGTTTCCGGATGAGCAGTTCTTC
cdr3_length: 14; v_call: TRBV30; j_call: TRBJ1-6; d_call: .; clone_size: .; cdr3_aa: CAWSVLVESSPLHF; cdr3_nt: TGTGCCTGGAGTGTACTAGTTGAGTCAAGCCCCCTCCACTTT
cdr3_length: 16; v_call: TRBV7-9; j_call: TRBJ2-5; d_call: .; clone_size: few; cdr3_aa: CASSLASPGAGETQYF; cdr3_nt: TGTGCCAGCAGCTTAGCTTCCCCGGGGGCCGGGGAGACCCAGTACTTC
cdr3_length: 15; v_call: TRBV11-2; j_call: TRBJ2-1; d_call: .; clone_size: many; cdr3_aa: CASSLADSSYNEQFF; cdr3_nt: TGTGCCAGCAGCTTAGCCGACAGCTCCTACAATGAGCAGTTCTTC
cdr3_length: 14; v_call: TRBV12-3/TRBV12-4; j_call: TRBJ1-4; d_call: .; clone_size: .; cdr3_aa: CASSLGLGLEKLFF; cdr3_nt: TGTGCCAGCAGTTTGGGACTGGGATTGGAAAAACTGTTTTTT
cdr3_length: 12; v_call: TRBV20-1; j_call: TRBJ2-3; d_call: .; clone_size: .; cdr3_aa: CSATGVTDTQYF; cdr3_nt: TGCAGTGCGACCGGGGTCACAGATACGCAGTATTTT
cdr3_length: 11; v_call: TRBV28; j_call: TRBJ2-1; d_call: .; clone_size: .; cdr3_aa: CASGRNNEQFF; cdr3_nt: TGTGCCAGCGGGCGGAACAATGAGCAGTTCTTC
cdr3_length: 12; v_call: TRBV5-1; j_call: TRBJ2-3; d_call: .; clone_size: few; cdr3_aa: CASTFRESAQYF; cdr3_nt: TGCGCCAGCACCTTCCGGGAAAGTGCGCAGTATTTT
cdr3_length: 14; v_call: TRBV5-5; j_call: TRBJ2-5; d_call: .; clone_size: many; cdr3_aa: CASSLDARQETQYF; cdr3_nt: TGTGCCAGCAGCTTGGACGCTAGGCAAGAGACCCAGTACTTC
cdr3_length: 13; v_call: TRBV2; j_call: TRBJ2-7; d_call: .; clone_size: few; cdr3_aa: CASSPRSDYEQYF; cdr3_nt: TGTGCCAGCAGTCCTCGGTCGGACTACGAGCAGTACTTC
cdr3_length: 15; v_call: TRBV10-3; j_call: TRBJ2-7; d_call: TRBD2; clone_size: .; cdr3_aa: CAISEGGTSGHEQYF; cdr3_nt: TGTGCCATCAGTGAGGGGGGGACTAGCGGTCACGAGCAGTACTTC
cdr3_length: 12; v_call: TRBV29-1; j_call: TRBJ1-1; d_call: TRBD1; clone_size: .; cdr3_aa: CSPDRVIAEAFF; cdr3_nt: TGCAGCCCCGACAGGGTCATCGCTGAAGCTTTCTTT
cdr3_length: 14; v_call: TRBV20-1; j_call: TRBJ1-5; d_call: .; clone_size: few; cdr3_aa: CSAGEIGESQPQHF; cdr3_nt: TGCAGTGCCGGAGAGATCGGGGAGAGTCAGCCCCAGCATTTT
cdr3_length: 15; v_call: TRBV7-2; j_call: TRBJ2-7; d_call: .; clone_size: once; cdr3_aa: CASGQFFPGIYEQYF; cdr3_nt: TGTGCCAGCGGCCAATTTTTTCCCGGGATCTACGAGCAGTACTTC
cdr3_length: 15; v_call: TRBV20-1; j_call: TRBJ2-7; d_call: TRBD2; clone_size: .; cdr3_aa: CSARNLAGGPYEQYF; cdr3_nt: TGCAGTGCTAGAAATCTAGCGGGGGGCCCCTACGAGCAGTACTTC
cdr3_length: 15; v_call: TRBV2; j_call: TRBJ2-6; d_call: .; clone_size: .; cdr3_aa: CASRGRETGANVLTF; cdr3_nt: TGTGCCAGCAGGGGCCGGGAGACTGGGGCCAACGTCCTGACTTTC
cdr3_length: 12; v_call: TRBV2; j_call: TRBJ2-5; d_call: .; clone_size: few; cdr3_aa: CASTLVAETQYF; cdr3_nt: TGTGCCAGCACTTTGGTGGCGGAGACCCAGTACTTC
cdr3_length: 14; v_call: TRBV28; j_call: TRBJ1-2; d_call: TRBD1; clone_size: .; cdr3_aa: CASRARQGGYGYTF; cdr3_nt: TGTGCCAGCAGAGCCCGACAGGGAGGCTATGGCTACACCTTC
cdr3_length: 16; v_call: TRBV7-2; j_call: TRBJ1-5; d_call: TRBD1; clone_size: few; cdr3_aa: CASSLGQGYSNQPQHF; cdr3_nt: TGTGCCAGCAGCTTAGGACAGGGGTATAGCAATCAGCCCCAGCATTTT
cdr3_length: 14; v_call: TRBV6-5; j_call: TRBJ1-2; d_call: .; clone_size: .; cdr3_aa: CASRLGWMDYGYTF; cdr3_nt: TGTGCCAGCAGGTTAGGGTGGATGGACTATGGCTACACCTTC
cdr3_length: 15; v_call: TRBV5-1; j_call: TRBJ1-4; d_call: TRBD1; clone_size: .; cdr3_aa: CASSSGTGWQEKLFF; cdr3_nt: TGCGCCAGCAGCTCCGGGACAGGGTGGCAAGAAAAACTGTTTTTT
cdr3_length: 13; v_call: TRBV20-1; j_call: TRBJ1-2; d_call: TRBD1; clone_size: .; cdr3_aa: CSAALQGGAGYTF; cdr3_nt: TGCAGTGCGGCCCTACAGGGGGGCGCTGGCTACACCTTC
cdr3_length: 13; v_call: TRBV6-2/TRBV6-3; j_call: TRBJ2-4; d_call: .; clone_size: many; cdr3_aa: CASSLRDSDIQYF; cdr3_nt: TGTGCCAGCAGTTTGCGAGACAGTGACATTCAGTACTTC
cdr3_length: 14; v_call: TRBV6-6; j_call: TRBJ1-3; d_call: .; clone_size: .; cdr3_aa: CANRPGGIQDTIYF; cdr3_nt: TGTGCCAACAGACCTGGAGGGATTCAAGACACCATATATTTT
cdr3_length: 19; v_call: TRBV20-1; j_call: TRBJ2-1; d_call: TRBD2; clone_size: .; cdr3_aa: CSARTAGLAGWSSYNEQFF; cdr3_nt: TGCAGTGCTAGAACGGCGGGACTAGCGGGGTGGAGCTCCTACAATGAGCAGTTCTTC
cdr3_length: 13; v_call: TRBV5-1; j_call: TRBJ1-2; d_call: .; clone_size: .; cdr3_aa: CASSFSESYGYTF; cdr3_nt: TGCGCCAGCAGCTTTTCTGAGAGTTATGGCTACACCTTC
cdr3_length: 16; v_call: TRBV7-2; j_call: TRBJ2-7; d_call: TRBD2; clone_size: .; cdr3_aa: CASSYQPTSGMYEQYF; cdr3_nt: TGTGCCAGCAGCTACCAACCGACTAGCGGGATGTACGAGCAGTACTTC
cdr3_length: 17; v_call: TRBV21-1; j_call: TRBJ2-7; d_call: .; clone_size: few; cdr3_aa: CASSKWGRTRNTYEQYF; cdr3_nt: TGTGCCAGCAGCAAATGGGGACGGACAAGAAACACCTACGAGCAGTACTTC
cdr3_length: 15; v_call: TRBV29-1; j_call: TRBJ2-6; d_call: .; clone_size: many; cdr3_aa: CSADTGSSGANVLTF; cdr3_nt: TGCAGCGCAGACACAGGATCCTCTGGGGCCAACGTCCTGACTTTC
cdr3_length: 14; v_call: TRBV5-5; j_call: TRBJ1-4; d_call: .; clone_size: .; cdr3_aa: CASSSTWGPEKLFF; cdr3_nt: TGTGCCAGCAGCTCGACGTGGGGGCCTGAAAAACTGTTTTTT
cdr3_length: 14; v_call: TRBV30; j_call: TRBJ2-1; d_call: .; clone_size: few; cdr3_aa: CAWAGLTLYDEQFF; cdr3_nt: TGTGCCTGGGCGGGACTCACACTGTACGATGAGCAGTTCTTC